This T cell receptor (beta chain) came from a study of T-cell memory formation after mild COVID-19. Study as a whole: The TCR clusters were mostly specific to one donor.

Looked up from germline, CDR1 is LGHNA and CDR2 is YSLEER. The V and J ends lost 0 bases and 3 bases respectively, with 9 bases between them. The CDR3 sequence is 15 residues long. This clonotype was detected many times. Its antigen is not known. Constant-segment primers and 5'RACE yielded cDNA libraries for TCR alpha and TCR beta, each carrying sample barcodes and UMIs. One entry per CDR3 protein, called by TCRdb with MiXCR from the 5' RACE reads. The sample contains about 110,000 distinct CDR3 sequences, over 15% of which appear only once. General observations from the study: The finding that pre-infection memory included some responding clones suggested that cross-reactive memory joined.

This sequence originates from a man in his late teens or twenties who had mild COVID-19 (a few samples of this study predate the infection). Cell type and time point are not known. Material for sequencing was PBMCs or a T cell subset sorted from them (not recorded which). V and J are TRBV4-3 and TRBJ1-5, with D possibly TRBD1 on 5 matching bases. The CDR3 DNA sequence: TGCGCCAGCAGCCAAGACTGGGGGGACAATCAGCCCCAGCATTTT. It is translated as CASSQDWGDNQPQHF.